This T cell receptor (beta chain) was obtained from a study of blood T cell repertoires in COVID-19. Across the study: Researchers got acute and convalescent COVID-19 samples from the United States, Italy and Spain. PBMCs, B-cell-depleted T cells, or T cells provided the cDNA or gDNA that made up the material.

Looked up from germline, CDR1 is SGHDT and CDR2 is YYEEEE. The CDR3 has 13 amino acids. The V end was cut by 3 bases, the J end by 6 bases, with 10 bases between. Original handling: Reference gene primer amplification gave estimated nucleated cell counts. Assay used: immunoSEQ multiplex PCR; TCRdb lists only in-frame clones, some missing. V and J calls and clone size come straight from that table; D and trimming were deduced from the DNA. The top ten clones hold around 2.9% of a sample with around 250,000 clones, roughly 85% of them seen once. This chain connects TRBV5-6 to TRBJ1-5; D gene unclear. This clonotype was sampled from a woman between 18 and 29 years old with acute or convalescent COVID-19. What was sequenced was peripheral blood. CDR3: CASSSMSGQPQHF. The CDR3 DNA reads as TGTGCCAGCAGCTCGATGTCGGGTCAGCCCCAGCATTTT.